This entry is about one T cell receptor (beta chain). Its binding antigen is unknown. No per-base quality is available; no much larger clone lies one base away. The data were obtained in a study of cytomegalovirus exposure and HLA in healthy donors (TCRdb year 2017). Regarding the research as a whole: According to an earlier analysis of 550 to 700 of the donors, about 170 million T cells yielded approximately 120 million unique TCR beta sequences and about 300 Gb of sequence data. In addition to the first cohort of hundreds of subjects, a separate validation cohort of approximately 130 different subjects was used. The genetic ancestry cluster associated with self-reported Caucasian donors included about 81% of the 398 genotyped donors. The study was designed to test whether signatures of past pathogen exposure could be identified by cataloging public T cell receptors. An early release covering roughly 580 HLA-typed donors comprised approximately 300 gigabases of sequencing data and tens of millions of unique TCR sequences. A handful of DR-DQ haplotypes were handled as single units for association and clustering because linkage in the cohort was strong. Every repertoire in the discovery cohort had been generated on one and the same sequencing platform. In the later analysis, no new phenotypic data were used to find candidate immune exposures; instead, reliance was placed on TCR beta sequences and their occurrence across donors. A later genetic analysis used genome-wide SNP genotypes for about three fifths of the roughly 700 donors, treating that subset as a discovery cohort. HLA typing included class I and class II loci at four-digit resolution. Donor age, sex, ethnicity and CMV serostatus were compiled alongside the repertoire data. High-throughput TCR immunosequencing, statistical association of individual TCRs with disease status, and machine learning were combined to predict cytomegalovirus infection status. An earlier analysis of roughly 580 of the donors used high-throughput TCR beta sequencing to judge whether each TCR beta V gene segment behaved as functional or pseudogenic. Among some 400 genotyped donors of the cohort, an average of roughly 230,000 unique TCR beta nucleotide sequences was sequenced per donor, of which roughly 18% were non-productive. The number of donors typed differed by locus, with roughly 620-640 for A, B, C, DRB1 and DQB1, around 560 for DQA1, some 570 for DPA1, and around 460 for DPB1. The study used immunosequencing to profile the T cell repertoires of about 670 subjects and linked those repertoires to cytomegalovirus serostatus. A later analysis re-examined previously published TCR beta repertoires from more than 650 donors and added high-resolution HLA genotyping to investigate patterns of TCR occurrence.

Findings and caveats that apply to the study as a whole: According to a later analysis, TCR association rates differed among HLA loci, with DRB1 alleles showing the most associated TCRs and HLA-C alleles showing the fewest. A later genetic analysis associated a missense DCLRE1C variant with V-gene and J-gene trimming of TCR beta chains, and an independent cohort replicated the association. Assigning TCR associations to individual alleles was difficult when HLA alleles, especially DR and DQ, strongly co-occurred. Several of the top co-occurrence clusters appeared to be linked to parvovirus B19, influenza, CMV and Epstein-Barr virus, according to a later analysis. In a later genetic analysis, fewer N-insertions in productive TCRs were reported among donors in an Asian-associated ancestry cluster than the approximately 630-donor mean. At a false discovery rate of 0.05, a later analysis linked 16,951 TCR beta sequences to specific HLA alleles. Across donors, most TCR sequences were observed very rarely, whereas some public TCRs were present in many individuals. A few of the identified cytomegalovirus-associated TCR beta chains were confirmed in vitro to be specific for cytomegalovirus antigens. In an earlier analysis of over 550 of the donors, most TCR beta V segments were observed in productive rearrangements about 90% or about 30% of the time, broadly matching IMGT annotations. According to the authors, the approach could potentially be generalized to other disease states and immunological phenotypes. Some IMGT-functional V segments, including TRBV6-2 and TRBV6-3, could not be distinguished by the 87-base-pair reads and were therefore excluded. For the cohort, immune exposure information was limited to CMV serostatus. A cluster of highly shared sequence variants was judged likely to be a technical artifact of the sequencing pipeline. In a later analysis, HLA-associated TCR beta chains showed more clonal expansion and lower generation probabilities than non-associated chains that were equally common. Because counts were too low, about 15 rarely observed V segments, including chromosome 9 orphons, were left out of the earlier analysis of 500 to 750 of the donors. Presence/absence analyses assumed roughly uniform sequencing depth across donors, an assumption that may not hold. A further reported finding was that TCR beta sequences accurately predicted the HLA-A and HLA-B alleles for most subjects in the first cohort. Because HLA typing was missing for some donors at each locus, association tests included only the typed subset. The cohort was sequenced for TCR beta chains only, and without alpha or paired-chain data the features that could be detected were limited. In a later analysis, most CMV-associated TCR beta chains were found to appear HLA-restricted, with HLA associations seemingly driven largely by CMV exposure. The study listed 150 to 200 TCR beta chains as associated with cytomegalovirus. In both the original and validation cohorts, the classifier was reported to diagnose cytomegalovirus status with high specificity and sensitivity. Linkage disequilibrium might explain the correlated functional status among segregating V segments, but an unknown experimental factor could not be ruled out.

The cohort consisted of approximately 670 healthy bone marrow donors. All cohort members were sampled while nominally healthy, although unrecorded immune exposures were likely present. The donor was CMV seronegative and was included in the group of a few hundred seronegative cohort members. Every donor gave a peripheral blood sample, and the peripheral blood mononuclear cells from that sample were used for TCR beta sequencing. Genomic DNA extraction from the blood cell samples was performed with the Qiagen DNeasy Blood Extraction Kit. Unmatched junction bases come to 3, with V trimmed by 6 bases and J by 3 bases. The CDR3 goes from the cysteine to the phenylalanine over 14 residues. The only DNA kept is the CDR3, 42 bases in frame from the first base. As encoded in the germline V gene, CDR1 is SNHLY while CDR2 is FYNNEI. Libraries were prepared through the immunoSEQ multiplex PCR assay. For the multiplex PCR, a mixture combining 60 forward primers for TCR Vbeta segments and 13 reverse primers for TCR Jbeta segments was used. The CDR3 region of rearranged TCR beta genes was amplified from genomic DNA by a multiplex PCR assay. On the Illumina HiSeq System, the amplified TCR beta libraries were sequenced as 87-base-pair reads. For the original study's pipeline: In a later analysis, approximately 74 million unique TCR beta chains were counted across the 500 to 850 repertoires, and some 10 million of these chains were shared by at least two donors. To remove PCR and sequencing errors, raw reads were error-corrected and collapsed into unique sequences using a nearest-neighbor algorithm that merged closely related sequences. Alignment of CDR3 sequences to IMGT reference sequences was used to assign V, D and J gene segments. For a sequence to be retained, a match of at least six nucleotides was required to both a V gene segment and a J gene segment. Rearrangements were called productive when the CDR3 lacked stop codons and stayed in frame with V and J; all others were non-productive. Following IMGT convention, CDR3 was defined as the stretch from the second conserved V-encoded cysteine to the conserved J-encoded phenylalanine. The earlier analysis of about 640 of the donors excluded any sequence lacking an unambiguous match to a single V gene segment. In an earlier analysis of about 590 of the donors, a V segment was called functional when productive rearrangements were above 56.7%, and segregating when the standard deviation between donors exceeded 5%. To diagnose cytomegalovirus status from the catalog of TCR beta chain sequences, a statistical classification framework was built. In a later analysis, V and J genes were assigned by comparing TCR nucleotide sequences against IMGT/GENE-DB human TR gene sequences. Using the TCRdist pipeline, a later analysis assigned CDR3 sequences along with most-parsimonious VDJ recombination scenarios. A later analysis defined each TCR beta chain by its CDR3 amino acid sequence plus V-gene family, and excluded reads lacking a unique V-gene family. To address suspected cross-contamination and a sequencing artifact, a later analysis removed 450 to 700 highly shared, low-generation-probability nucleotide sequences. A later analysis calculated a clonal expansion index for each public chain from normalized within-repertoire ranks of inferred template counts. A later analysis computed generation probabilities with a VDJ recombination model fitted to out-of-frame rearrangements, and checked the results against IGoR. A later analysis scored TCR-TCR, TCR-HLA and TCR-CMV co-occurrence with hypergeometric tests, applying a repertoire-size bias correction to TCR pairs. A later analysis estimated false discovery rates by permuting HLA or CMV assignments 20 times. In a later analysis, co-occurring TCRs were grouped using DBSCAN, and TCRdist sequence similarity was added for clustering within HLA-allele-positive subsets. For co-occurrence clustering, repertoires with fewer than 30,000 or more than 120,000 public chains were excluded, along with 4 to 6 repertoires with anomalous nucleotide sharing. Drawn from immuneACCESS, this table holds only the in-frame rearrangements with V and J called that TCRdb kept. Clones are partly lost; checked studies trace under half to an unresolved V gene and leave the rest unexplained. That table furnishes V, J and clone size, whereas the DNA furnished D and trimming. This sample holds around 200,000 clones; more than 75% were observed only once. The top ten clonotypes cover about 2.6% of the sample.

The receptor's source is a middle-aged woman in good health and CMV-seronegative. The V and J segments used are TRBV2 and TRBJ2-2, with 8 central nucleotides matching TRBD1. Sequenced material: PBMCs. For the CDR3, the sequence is CASRETGDTGELFF. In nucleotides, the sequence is TGTGCCAGCAGGGAGACAGGGGACACCGGGGAGCTGTTTTTT.